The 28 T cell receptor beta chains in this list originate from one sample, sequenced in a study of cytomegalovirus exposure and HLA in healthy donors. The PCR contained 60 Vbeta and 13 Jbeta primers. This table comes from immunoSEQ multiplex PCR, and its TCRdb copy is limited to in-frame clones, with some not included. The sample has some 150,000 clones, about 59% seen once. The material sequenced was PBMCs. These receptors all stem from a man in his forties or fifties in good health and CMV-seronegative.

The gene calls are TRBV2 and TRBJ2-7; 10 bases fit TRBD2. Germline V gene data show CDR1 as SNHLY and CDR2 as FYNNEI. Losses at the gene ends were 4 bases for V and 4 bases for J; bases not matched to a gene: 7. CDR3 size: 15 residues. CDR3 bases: TGTGCCAGCAGTGCTAGGTCTAGCGGGAGTTACGAGCAGTACTTC. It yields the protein CASSARSSGSYEQYF.

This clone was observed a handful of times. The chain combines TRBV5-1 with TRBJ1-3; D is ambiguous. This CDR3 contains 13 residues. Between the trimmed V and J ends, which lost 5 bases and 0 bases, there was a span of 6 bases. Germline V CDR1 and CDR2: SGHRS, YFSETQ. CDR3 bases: TGCGCCAGCAGGGCAGGCTCTGGAAACACCATATATTTT. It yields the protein CASRAGSGNTIYF.

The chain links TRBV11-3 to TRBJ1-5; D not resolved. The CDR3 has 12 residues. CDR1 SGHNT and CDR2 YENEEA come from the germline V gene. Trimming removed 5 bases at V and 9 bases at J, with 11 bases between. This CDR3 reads CASSLPRLPQHF. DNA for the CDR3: TGTGCCAGCAGCCTACCTAGGCTGCCCCAGCATTTT.

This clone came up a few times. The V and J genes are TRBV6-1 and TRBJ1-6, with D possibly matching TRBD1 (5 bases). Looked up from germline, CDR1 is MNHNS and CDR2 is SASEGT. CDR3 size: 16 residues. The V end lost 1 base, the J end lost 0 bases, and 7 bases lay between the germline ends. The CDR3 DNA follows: TGTGCCAGCAGTGAAGGGACAAGCTCCTATAATTCACCCCTCCACTTT. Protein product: CASSEGTSSYNSPLHF.

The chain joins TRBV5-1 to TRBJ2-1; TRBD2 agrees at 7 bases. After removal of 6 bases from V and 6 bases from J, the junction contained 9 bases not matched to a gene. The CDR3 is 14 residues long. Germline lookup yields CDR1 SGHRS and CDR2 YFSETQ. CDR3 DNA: TGCGCCAGCACCGGGGGAGGGCCTGTCAATGAGCAGTTCTTC. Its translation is CASTGGGPVNEQFF.

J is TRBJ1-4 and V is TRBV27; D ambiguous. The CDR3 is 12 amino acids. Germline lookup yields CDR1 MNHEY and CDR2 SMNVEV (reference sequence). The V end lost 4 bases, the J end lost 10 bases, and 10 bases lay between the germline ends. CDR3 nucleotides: TGTGCCAGCAGTTCGTATAGTGGAAAACTGTTTTTT. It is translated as CASSSYSGKLFF.

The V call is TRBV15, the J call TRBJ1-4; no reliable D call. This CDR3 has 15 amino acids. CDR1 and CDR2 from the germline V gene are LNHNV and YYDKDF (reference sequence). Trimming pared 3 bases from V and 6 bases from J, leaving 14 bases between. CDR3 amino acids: CATSSSRGRDEKLFF. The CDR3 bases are TGTGCCACCAGCAGTTCTCGAGGGCGGGATGAAAAACTGTTTTTT.

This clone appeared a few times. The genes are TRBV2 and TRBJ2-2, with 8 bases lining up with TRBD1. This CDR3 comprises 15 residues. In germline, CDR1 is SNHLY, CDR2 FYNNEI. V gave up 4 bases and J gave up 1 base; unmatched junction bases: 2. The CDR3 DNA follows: TGTGCCAGCAGTGTCGGACAGGGGAACACCGGGGAGCTGTTTTTT. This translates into CASSVGQGNTGELFF.

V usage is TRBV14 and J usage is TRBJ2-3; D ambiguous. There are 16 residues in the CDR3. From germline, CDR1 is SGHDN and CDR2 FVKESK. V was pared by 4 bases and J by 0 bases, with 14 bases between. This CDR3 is CASSLGYGASTDTQYF. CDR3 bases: TGTGCCAGCAGCCTCGGGTACGGAGCTAGCACAGATACGCAGTATTTT.

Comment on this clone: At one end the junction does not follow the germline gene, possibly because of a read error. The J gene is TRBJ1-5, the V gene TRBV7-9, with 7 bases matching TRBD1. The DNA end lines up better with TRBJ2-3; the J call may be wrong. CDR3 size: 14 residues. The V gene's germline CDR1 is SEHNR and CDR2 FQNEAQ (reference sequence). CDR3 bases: TGTTCCAGCGCCCGAGACAGGGATGGACAGCCCCAGTATTTT. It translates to CSSARDRDGQPQYF.

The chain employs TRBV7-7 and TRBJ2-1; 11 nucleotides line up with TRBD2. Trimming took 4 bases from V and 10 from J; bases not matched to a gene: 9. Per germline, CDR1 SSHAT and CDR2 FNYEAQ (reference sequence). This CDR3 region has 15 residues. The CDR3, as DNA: TGTGCCAGCAGCTCATCTAGCGGGGGGTCCTCAGAGCAGTTCTTC. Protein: CASSSSSGGSSEQFF. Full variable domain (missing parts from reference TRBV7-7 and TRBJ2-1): GAGVSQSPRYKVTKRGQDVTLRCDPISSHATLYWYQQALGQGPEFLTYFNYEAQPDKSGLPSDRFSAERPEGSISTLTIQRTEQRDSAMYRCASSSSSGGSSEQFFGPGTRLTVL.

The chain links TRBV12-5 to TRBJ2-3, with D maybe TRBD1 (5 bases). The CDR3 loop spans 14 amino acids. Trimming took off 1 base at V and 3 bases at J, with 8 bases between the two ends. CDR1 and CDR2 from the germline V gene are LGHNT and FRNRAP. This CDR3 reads CASGLGGRTDTQYF. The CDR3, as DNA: TGTGCTAGTGGTTTGGGGGGCAGGACAGATACGCAGTATTTT.

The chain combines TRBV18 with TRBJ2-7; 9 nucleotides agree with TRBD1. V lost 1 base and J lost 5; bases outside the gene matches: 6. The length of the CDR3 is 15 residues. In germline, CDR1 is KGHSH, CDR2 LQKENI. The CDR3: CASSPLGQGDNEQYF. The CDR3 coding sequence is TGTGCCAGCTCACCACTGGGACAGGGAGACAACGAGCAGTACTTC.

CDR3 residues: CASSFSTGQGSYEQYF. The CDR3 DNA sequence: TGCGCCAGCAGCTTTTCCACAGGCCAAGGCTCCTACGAGCAGTACTTC. This chain joins TRBV5-1 and TRBJ2-7; tentative D call: TRBD1 (5 bases). This CDR3 is built from 16 residues. Trimming removed 2 bases at V and 0 bases at J, with 15 bases between. Germline assignment: CDR1 SGHRS and CDR2 YFSETQ.

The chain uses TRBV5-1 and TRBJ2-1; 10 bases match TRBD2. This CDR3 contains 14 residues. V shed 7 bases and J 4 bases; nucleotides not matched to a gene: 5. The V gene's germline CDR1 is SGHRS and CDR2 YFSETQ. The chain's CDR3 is CASQSTSGYNEQFF. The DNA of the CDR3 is TGCGCCAGCCAGTCGACTAGCGGGTACAATGAGCAGTTCTTC.

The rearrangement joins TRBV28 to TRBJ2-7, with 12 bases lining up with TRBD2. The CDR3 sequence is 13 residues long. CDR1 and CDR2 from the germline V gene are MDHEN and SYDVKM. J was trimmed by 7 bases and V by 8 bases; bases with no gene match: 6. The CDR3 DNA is TGTGCCAGCTTCGGACTAGCGGGGAATGAGCAGTACTTC. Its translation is CASFGLAGNEQYF. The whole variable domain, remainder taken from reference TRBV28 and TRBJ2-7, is DVKVTQSSRYLVKRTGEKVFLECVQDMDHENMFWYRQDPGLGLRLIYFSYDVKMKEKGDIPEGYSVSREKKERFSLILESASTNQTSMYLCASFGLAGNEQYFGPGTRLTVT.

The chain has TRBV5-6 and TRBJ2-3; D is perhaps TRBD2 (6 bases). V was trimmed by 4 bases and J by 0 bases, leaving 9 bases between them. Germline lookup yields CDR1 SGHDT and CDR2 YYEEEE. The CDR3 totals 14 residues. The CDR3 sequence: CASSTGLSTDTQYF. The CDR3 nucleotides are TGTGCCAGCAGCACGGGACTTAGCACAGATACGCAGTATTTT.

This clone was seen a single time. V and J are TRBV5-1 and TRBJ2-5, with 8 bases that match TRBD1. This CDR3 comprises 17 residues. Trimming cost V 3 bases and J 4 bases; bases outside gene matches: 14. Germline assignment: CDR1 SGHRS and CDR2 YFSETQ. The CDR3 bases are TGCGCCAGCAGCTACTACCTCCGCAGGGGGACAGGAGAGACCCAGTACTTC. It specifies CASSYYLRRGTGETQYF. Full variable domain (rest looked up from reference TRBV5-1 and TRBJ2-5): KAGVTQTPRYLIKTRGQQVTLSCSPISGHRSVSWYQQTPGQGLQFLFEYFSETQRNKGNFPGRFSGRQFSNSRSEMNVSTLELGDSALYLCASSYYLRRGTGETQYFGPGTRLLVL.

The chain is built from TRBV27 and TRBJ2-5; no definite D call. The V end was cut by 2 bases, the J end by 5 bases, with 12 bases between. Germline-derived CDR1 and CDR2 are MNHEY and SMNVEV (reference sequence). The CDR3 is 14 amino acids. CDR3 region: CASSLRPPAETQYF. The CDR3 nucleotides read TGTGCCAGCAGTTTACGACCCCCAGCGGAGACCCAGTACTTC.

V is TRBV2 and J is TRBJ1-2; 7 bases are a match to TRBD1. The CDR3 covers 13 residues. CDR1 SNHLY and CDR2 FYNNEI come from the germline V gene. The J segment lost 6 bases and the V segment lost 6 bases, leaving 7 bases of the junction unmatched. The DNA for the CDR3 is TGTGCCAGCAGGGGAACGACAGGGAATGGCTACACCTTC. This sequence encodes CASRGTTGNGYTF.

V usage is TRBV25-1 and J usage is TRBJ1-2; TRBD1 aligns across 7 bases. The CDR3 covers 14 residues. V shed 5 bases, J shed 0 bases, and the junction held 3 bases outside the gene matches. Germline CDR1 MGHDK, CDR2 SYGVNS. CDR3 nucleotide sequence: TGTGCCAGCAGTCACAGGGGTGCTAACTATGGCTACACCTTC. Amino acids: CASSHRGANYGYTF.

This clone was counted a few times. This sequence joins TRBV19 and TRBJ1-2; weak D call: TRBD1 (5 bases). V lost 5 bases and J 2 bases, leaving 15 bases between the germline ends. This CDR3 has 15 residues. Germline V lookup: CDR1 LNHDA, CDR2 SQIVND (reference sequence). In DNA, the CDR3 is TGTGCCAGTAGTCCGCGGGACCAAACCAACTATGGCTACACCTTC. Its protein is CASSPRDQTNYGYTF.

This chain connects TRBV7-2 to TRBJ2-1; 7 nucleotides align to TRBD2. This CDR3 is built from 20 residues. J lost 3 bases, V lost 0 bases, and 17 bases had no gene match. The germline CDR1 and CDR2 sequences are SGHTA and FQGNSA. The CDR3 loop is CASSLAPSGFAGVSYNEQFF. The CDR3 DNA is TGTGCCAGCAGCTTAGCCCCTTCGGGGTTCGCGGGGGTTAGCTACAATGAGCAGTTCTTC.

The CDR3 is CASSQPLAGGPGYNEQFF. The CDR3 DNA sequence: TGTGCCAGCAGCCAACCACTAGCGGGAGGGCCGGGCTACAATGAGCAGTTCTTC. V gene TRBV7-2 combines with J gene TRBJ2-1, with 13 bases lining up with TRBD2. This CDR3 spans 18 amino acids. V shed 5 bases, J shed 3 bases, and the junction held 10 bases outside the gene matches. Germline-derived CDR1 and CDR2 are SGHTA and FQGNSA.

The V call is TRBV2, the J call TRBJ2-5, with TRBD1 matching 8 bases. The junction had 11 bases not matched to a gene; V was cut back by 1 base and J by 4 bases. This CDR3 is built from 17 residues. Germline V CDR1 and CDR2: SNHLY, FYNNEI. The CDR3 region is CASSEGDTGGRGETQYF. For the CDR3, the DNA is TGTGCCAGCAGTGAAGGGGATACAGGGGGAAGGGGAGAGACCCAGTACTTC.

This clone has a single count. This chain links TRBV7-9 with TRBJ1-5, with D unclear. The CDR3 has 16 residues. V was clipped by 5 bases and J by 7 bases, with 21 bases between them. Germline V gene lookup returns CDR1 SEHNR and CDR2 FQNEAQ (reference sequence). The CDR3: CASSPSRDRGEQPQHF. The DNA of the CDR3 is TGTGCCAGCAGCCCTAGTAGAGATCGGGGTGAACAGCCCCAGCATTTT.

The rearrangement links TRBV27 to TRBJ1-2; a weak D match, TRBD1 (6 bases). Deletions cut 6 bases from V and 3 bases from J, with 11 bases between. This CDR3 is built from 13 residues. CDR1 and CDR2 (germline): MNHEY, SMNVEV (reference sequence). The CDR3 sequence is CASSLGADYGYTF. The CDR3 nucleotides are TGTGCCAGCAGCCTGGGGGCCGACTATGGCTACACCTTC.

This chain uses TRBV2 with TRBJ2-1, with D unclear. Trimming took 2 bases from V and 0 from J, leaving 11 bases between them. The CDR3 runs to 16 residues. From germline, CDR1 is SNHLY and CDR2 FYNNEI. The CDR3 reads CASSETVVPSYNEQFF. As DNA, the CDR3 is TGTGCCAGCAGTGAAACGGTAGTCCCCTCCTACAATGAGCAGTTCTTC.